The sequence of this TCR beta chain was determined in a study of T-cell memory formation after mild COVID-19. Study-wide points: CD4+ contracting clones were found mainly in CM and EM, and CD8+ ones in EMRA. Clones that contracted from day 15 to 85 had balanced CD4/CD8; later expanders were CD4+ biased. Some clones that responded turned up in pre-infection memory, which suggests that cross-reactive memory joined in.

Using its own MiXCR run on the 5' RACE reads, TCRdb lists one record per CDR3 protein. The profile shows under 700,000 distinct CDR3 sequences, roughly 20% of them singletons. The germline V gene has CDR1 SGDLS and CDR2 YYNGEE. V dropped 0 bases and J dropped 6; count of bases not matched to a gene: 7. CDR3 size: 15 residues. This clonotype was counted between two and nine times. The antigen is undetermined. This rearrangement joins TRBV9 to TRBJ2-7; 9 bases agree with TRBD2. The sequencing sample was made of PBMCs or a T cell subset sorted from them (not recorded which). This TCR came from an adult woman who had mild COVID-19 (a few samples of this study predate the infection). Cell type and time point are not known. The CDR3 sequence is CASSVEAGGLSEQYF. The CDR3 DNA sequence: TGTGCCAGCAGCGTAGAAGCGGGAGGCCTCTCCGAGCAGTACTTC.